A selection of T cell receptor beta chains follows, all from one sample in a study of blood T cell repertoires in COVID-19. The data were produced by immunoSEQ multiplex PCR, yet TCRdb's version contains in-frame clones alone and is incomplete. The table includes about 280,000 clones, approximately 83% detected once. Material: peripheral blood. The receptors come from a woman aged 50 to 60 who had recovered from COVID-19. CDR3s include the opening cysteine and the closing phenylalanine or tryptophan. D genes are given only for firm matches. Clone size is given for some rows only: seen once, a few or many times, or a class if the clone is expanded.

d_call	clone_size	v_call	j_call	cdr3_nt	cdr3_aa
.	many	TRBV5-1	TRBJ1-1	TGCGCCAGCAGCTTGCCCGGGGGGGAAGGCACTGAAGCTTTCTTT	CASSLPGGEGTEAFF
.	.	TRBV5-4	TRBJ1-2	TGTGCCAGCAGCCCCTTTGGCGGGGGCTCCCGCTATGGCTACACCTTC	CASSPFGGGSRYGYTF
.	.	TRBV2	TRBJ2-3	TGTGCCAGCACTGGCGGTCTTGGCACAGATACGCAGTATTTT	CASTGGLGTDTQYF
.	.	TRBV28	TRBJ1-1	TGTGCCAGCAGTCCTGTCGGGAGGTCCTCGGGGAACACTGAAGCTTTCTTT	CASSPVGRSSGNTEAFF
.	.	TRBV5-5	TRBJ1-1	TGTGCCAGCAGCTTTCCCCAAAGCTCGTCAGGGACTGAAGCTTTCTTT	CASSFPQSSSGTEAFF
.	.	TRBV5-1	TRBJ1-4	TGCGCCAGCAGCTCGGAGGGACGGGTTAATGAAAAACTGTTTTTT	CASSSEGRVNEKLFF
.	.	TRBV11-2	TRBJ2-2	TGTGCCAGCAGCTTTGGGGGGTCGAACACCGGGGAGCTGTTTTTT	CASSFGGSNTGELFF
TRBD2	.	TRBV29-1	TRBJ2-7	TGCAGCGTTGACACTAGCGGGGTGGCGTACTTC	CSVDTSGVAYF
.	.	TRBV29-1	TRBJ1-5	TGCAGCGTTCGTGTACGGAATCAGCCCCAGCATTTT	CSVRVRNQPQHF
TRBD1	.	TRBV6-5	TRBJ1-6	TGTGCCAGCAGTTACTTCTCCGGGACAGGGTCCTCACCCCTCCACTTT	CASSYFSGTGSSPLHF
.	.	TRBV5-4	TRBJ2-7	TGTGCCAGCAGTTACGGGGTCTACGAGCAGTACTTC	CASSYGVYEQYF
.	.	TRBV6-5	TRBJ2-7	TGTGCCAGCAGTTACCCCGGGGGTAGGGAGCAGTACTTC	CASSYPGGREQYF
TRBD1	.	TRBV7-9	TRBJ2-1	TGTGCCAGCAGCCCCCGGGACAGTAATGAGCAGTTCTTC	CASSPRDSNEQFF
TRBD1	.	TRBV3-1/TRBV3-2	TRBJ2-1	TGTGCCAGCACCAAGGGGGCTGGCTCCTACAATGAGCAGTTCTTC	CASTKGAGSYNEQFF
.	.	TRBV18	TRBJ1-1	TGTGCCAGCTCATCAACCGGGTTGAACACTGAAGCTTTCTTT	CASSSTGLNTEAFF
.	.	TRBV4-3	TRBJ2-6	TGCGCCAGCAGCCAAGATACCATGAGCCGCTCTGGGGCCAACGTCCTGACTTTC	CASSQDTMSRSGANVLTF
TRBD1	once	TRBV18	TRBJ1-2	TGTGCCAGCTCACCGATACCTGCAGGGACAGGGGCCGGCTACACCTTC	CASSPIPAGTGAGYTF
.	.	TRBV5-5	TRBJ2-5	TGTGCCAGCAGCCCCGGACTCCTTCTCCAAGAGACCCAGTACTTC	CASSPGLLLQETQYF
.	.	TRBV28	TRBJ1-1	TGTGCCAGCAGTTTAGGGCAGGGTGCTTTCTTT	CASSLGQGAFF
TRBD2	.	TRBV19	TRBJ2-7	TGTGCCAGTAGTATTGGTGGGACTAGCGGAAGGAACGCCTACGAGCAGTACTTC	CASSIGGTSGRNAYEQYF
TRBD2	.	TRBV7-2	TRBJ2-7	TGTGCCAGCAGCATAAGGGGACTAGCGGGAGACCACGAGCAGTACTTC	CASSIRGLAGDHEQYF
TRBD2	.	TRBV11-3	TRBJ2-1	TGTGCCAGCAGCTTAGATGGACGTGCCGGGGGGGCCTCTTACAATGAGCAGTTCTTC	CASSLDGRAGGASYNEQFF
.	.	TRBV2	TRBJ1-2	TGTGCCAGCCGTCCGGGGGGGGCAGGCTATGGCTACACCTTC	CASRPGGAGYGYTF
.	.	TRBV15	TRBJ1-2	TGTGCCACCAGCAGAGATCTTACGAGGTTCGGGGGAGGTGGCTACACCTTC	CATSRDLTRFGGGGYTF
TRBD2	.	TRBV5-1	TRBJ2-1	TGCGCCAGCAGCGGTAGACTAGCGGTGTCCTACAATGAGCAGTTCTTC	CASSGRLAVSYNEQFF
.	.	TRBV23-1	TRBJ1-5	TGCGCCAGCCGGGCCTCTAAGGGGGATCAGCCCCAGCATTTT	CASRASKGDQPQHF
.	once	TRBV11-2	TRBJ2-3	TGTGCCAGCAGCATCAGCGGTTTAAGCACAGATACGCAGTATTTT	CASSISGLSTDTQYF
.	.	TRBV3-1/TRBV3-2	TRBJ1-1	TGTGCCAGCAGCCAAAATGGGAGGGCTGAAGCTTTCTTT	CASSQNGRAEAFF
.	.	TRBV5-1	TRBJ2-1	TGCGCCAGCAGCTTGGCCTTCAGGGCGTCCTACAATGAGCAGTTCTTC	CASSLAFRASYNEQFF
TRBD2	.	TRBV9	TRBJ2-7	TGTGCCAGCAGCGCCGGGACTAGCGTTACCTACGAGCAGTACTTC	CASSAGTSVTYEQYF
TRBD1	few	TRBV2	TRBJ2-7	TGTGCCAGCACAGAACAGGGGATTTACGAGCAGTACTTC	CASTEQGIYEQYF
.	once	TRBV19	TRBJ1-2	TGTGCCAGTAGTATACTAGGTCAGCAGCCTTATAAGAGTGGCTACACCTTC	CASSILGQQPYKSGYTF
TRBD1	.	TRBV3-1/TRBV3-2	TRBJ1-3	TGTGCCAGCAGCCAGGGACAGGGTAGTGGAAACACCATATATTTT	CASSQGQGSGNTIYF
.	.	TRBV19	TRBJ1-5	TGTGCCAGTAGACCCGGGACACACTATCAGCCCCAGCATTTT	CASRPGTHYQPQHF
TRBD1	.	TRBV2	TRBJ2-5	TGTGCCAGCAGTGATAGACAGGGGGAGACCCAGTACTTC	CASSDRQGETQYF
.	.	TRBV19	TRBJ1-2	TGTGCCAGTATCTCCCATAGTAGGGGAATTGACTATGGCTACACCTTC	CASISHSRGIDYGYTF
.	.	TRBV6-2/TRBV6-3	TRBJ2-1	TGTGCCAGCAGTTCGACAAAATCGGGGTCCTACAATGAGCAGTTCTTC	CASSSTKSGSYNEQFF
TRBD1	.	TRBV7-8	TRBJ2-7	TGTGCCAGCAGCCCTAGGGGACAGGTCCCCTACGAGCAGTACTTC	CASSPRGQVPYEQYF
TRBD2	.	TRBV2	TRBJ2-7	TGTGCCAGCAGTGAAGGTAGCGGGGCTAGCTCCTACGAGCAGTACTTC	CASSEGSGASSYEQYF
.	.	TRBV11-2	TRBJ1-2	TGTGCCAGCAGCTTAGATGAATCGGGAGGGCTCCATGGCTACACCTTC	CASSLDESGGLHGYTF
TRBD1	.	TRBV5-4	TRBJ1-2	TGTGCCAGCAGAAGTCAGGGGGCGAGATACTATGGCTACACCTTC	CASRSQGARYYGYTF
TRBD2	few	TRBV3-1/TRBV3-2	TRBJ2-7	TGTGCCAGCAGCCGGACTAGCGGGAATTCCTACGAGCAGTACTTC	CASSRTSGNSYEQYF
.	.	TRBV13	TRBJ2-1	TGTGCCAGCACGGACAACTCCTACAATGAGCAGTTCTTC	CASTDNSYNEQFF
.	.	TRBV6-6	TRBJ1-2	TGTGCCAGCAGTTACACTACGGATCTCTATGGCTACACCTTC	CASSYTTDLYGYTF
.	once	TRBV5-1	TRBJ1-1	TGCGCCAGCAGGGGAGTGGTAAATACTGAAGCTTTCTTT	CASRGVVNTEAFF
TRBD2	.	TRBV2	TRBJ2-7	TGTGCCAGCTTAAGGACTAGCGATACCTACGAGCAGTACTTC	CASLRTSDTYEQYF
TRBD1	once	TRBV19	TRBJ2-7	TGTGCCAGTAGTATAGCGGACAGGGGGCTTTACGAGCAGTACTTC	CASSIADRGLYEQYF
.	.	TRBV9	TRBJ2-6	TGTGCCAGCAGCGTAGGGATGAGGGAGGCTGGGGCCAACGTCCTGACTTTC	CASSVGMREAGANVLTF
TRBD2	.	TRBV28	TRBJ2-1	TGTGCCAGCAGGGGAGGCGGGAGCTCCTACAATGAGCAGTTCTTC	CASRGGGSSYNEQFF
.	.	TRBV9	TRBJ2-7	TGTGCCAGCAGCGCACTAGGGGGGGCCTCCTACGAGCAGTACTTC	CASSALGGASYEQYF
TRBD1	.	TRBV19	TRBJ1-2	TGTGCCAGTAGTATTCAGGGGGCGCGAGGCTACACCTTC	CASSIQGARGYTF
TRBD2	.	TRBV6-4	TRBJ2-1	TGTGCCAGTAGTGGGGGGGGGAGCAGGAATGAGCAGTTCTTC	CASSGGGSRNEQFF